The T cell receptor beta chain described here comes from a study of shared clonotypes between healthy human individuals. This CDR3 is 16 amino acids long. V lost 2 bases and J lost 1, with 12 bases in between. Germline assignment: CDR1 MDHEN and CDR2 SYDVKM. The study, taken as a whole, reports: Having only a few donors restricted how much genetic and exposure-history diversity was captured.

A split of CD4+ cells into CD45RA+ naive and CD45RA-negative memory subsets was performed. Sorted-subset replicate PCR reactions were performed with around 200 ng DNA, corresponding to tens of thousands of T cell genomes. Sequencing was performed with immunoSEQ multiplex PCR; in TCRdb, only in-frame clones are kept and a portion is missing. The table shows about 2.4 million clones, with approximately 94% occurring only once. About this clone itself: The antigen remains undetermined.

This sequence joins TRBV28 and TRBJ1-5; D remains ambiguous. Sequencing was performed on naive CD4+ T cells sorted from blood. Subset denoted: CD45RA+ positively selected. The source is a man aged 18 to 30 in good health. The CDR3 loop reads CASSLGLRGSNQPQHF. CDR3 DNA: TGTGCCAGCAGTTTAGGCCTAAGAGGGAGCAATCAGCCCCAGCATTTT.